This TCR beta chain was identified in a study of cytomegalovirus exposure and HLA in healthy donors. Study summary: It was reported in a later analysis that the same platform had been used for the 120 validation repertoires as for the roughly 650 first-cohort repertoires. Study-level points and caveats: Through in vitro validation, three CMV-associated chains were shown to be specific for CMV antigens.

V shed 5 bases and J 5 bases; nucleotides not matched to a gene: 8. CDR3 length: 16 amino acids. The germline gives CDR1 LGHNA, CDR2 YSLEER. This table comes from immunoSEQ multiplex PCR, and its TCRdb copy is limited to in-frame clones, with some not included. The table lists 150,000 to 200,000 clones, roughly 83% of them singletons, with about 9.4% in the top ten. A note on this clone: The antigen is unknown.

The specimen sequenced was PBMCs. The chain combines TRBV4-3 with TRBJ1-6, with 8 positions matching TRBD1. This TCR derives from a man aged 25-45 years in good health and CMV-seropositive. The CDR3 DNA reads as TGCGCCAGCAGCATATCGACAGGGGTCCATAATTCACCCCTCCACTTT. Its translation: CASSISTGVHNSPLHF.